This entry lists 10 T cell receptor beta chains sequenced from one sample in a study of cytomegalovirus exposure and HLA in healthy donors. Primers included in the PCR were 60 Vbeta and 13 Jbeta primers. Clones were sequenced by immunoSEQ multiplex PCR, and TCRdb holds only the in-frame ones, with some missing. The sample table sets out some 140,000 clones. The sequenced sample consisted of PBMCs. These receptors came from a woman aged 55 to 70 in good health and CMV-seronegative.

The CDR3 region is CASRGEGTRSYNEQFF. As DNA, the CDR3 is TGTGCCAGTAGAGGGGAGGGGACTAGGTCTTACAATGAGCAGTTCTTC. The chain links TRBV19 to TRBJ2-1; TRBD2 matches at 8 bases. V gave up 6 bases and J gave up 4 bases; unmatched junction bases: 11. The CDR3 is 16 amino acids. CDR1 and CDR2 (germline): LNHDA, SQIVND (reference sequence).

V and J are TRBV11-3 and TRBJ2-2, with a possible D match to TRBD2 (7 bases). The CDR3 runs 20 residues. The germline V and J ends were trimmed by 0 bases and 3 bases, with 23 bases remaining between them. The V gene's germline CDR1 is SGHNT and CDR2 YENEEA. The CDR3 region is CASSLDGAGAPLMDTGELFF. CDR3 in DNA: TGTGCCAGCAGCTTAGATGGTGCGGGGGCACCCTTGATGGACACCGGGGAGCTGTTTTTT.

The CDR3 loop reads CSVAVRARVMNTEAFF. Written as DNA, the CDR3 is TGCAGCGTTGCAGTTAGGGCGAGGGTCATGAACACTGAAGCTTTCTTT. This chain uses TRBV29-1 with TRBJ1-1; D gene unclear. V lost 4 bases and J 0 bases, leaving 18 bases between the germline ends. CDR3 length: 16 amino acids. Germline lookup yields CDR1 SQVTM and CDR2 ANQGSEA.

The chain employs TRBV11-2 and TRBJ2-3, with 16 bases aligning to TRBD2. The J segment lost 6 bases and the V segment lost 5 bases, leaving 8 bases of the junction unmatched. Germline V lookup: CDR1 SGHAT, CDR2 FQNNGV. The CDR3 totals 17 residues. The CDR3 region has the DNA TGTGCCAGCAGCCCACTTGGGACTAGCGGGAGGGCCGATACGCAGTATTTT. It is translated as CASSPLGTSGRADTQYF.

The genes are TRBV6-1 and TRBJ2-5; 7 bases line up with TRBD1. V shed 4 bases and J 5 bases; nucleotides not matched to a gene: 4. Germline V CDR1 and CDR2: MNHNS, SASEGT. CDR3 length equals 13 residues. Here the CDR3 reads CASSGQGEETQYF. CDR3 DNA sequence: TGTGCCAGCAGTGGACAGGGTGAGGAGACCCAGTACTTC.

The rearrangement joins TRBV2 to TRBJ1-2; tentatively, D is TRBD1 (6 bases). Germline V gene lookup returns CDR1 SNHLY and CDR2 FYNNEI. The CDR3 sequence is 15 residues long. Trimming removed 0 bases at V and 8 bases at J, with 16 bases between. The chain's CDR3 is CASSEALQSGGGYTF. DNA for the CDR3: TGTGCCAGCAGTGAAGCGCTTCAGAGTGGGGGCGGCTACACCTTC.

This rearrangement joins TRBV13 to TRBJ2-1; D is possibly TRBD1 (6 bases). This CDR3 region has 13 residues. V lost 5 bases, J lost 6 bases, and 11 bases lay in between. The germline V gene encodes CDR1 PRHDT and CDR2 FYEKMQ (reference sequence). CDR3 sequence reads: CASSVSGVNEQFF. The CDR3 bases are TGTGCCAGCAGCGTATCAGGGGTCAATGAGCAGTTCTTC.

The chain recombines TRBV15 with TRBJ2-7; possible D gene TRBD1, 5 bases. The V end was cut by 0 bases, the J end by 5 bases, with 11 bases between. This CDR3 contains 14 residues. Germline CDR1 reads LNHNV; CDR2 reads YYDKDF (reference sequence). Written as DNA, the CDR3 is TGTGCCACCAGCAGAGACAGGGCCCCCAACGAGCAGTACTTC. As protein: CATSRDRAPNEQYF.

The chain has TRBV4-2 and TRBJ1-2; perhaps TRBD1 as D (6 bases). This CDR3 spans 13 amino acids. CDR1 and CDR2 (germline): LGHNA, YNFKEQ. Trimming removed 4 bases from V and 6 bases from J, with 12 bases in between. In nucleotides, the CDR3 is TGTGCCAGCAGCCTCGGGACAAGTGATGGCTACACCTTC. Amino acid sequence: CASSLGTSDGYTF.

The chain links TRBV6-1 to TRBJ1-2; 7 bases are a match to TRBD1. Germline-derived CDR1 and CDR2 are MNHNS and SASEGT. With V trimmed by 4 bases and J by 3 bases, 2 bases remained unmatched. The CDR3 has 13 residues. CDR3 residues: CASSAGQYYGYTF. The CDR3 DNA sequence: TGTGCCAGCAGTGCGGGACAGTACTATGGCTACACCTTC.